This TCR beta chain came from a study of blood T cell repertoires in COVID-19. Study information: Samples of COVID-19 (acute and convalescent) were obtained from the United States, Italy and Spain. PBMCs, B-cell-depleted T cells, or T cells were the source of the cDNA or gDNA that made up the material.

How the authors handled the data: Nucleated cell number was recorded as an estimate derived from reference gene primer amplification. The assay was immunoSEQ multiplex PCR, and TCRdb's table has in-frame clones only and misses some. V and J calls and clone size come straight from that table; D and trimming were deduced from the DNA. In the table there are about 310,000 clones, 87% of which are singletons. This CDR3 contains 18 residues. Germline V gene sequence: CDR1 MGHRA, CDR2 YSYEKL. Trimming took off 0 bases at V and 8 bases at J, with 25 bases between the two ends. The gene calls are TRBV4-1 and TRBJ1-1; no reliable D call. This clonotype was sampled from a man in his fifties with active or convalescent COVID-19. Sequencing input: peripheral blood. This CDR3 is CASSQEASAATSKWEAFF. CDR3 DNA sequence: TGCGCCAGCAGCCAAGAAGCGAGCGCGGCCACCTCAAAATGGGAAGCTTTCTTT.